A single sample gave rise to the 7 T cell receptor beta chains below, sequenced in a study of blood T cell repertoires in COVID-19. Data came from immunoSEQ multiplex PCR; TCRdb stores just in-frame clones and leaves some out. Found here are more than 55,000 clones, roughly 85% of them singletons; the top ten hold approximately 30%. The sequencing sample was made of peripheral blood. The receptors were gathered from a human donor in a cohort sampled during active COVID-19.

The gene calls are TRBV3-1 (or the pseudogene TRBV3-2) and TRBJ1-1; D is undetermined. The CDR3 is 12 residues long. CDR1 LGHDT and CDR2 YNNKEL come from the germline V gene (reference sequence). Trimming cost V 8 bases and J 1 base, with 8 bases left between them. The CDR3 DNA reads TGTGCCAGCTCGCCGGGGAACACTGAAGCTTTCTTT. This translates into CASSPGNTEAFF.

The chain joins TRBV11-2 to TRBJ2-5, with 8 bases fitting TRBD1. After removal of 6 bases from V and 4 bases from J, the junction contained 10 bases not matched to a gene. Germline CDR1 and CDR2: SGHAT and FQNNGV. The CDR3 is made up of 15 amino acids. The CDR3 nucleotides are TGTGCCAGCAGTCCCGGAGACAGGGGTAGAGAGACCCAGTACTTC. This encodes CASSPGDRGRETQYF.

The table lists this clone with a few counts. This rearrangement joins TRBV11-3 to TRBJ2-7, with 12 bases that match TRBD2. The V gene's germline CDR1 is SGHNT and CDR2 YENEEA. J lost 2 bases, V lost 1 base, and 9 bases had no gene match. The CDR3 consists of 18 residues. The CDR3 DNA sequence: TGTGCCAGCAGCTTAGGACTAGCGGGAGCTTTAAACACCTACGAGCAGTACTTC. Translation gives CASSLGLAGALNTYEQYF.

This chain uses TRBV19 with TRBJ2-1; 14 positions agree with TRBD2. This CDR3 region has 15 residues. Losses at the gene ends were 4 bases for V and 8 bases for J; bases not matched to a gene: 4. Germline V gene sequence: CDR1 LNHDA, CDR2 SQIVND (reference sequence). CDR3 nucleotide sequence: TGTGCCAGTAGTACCGGGACTAGCGGGAGCCATGAGCAGTTCTTC. Its protein is CASSTGTSGSHEQFF.

This chain connects TRBV24-1 to TRBJ2-1, with 11 nucleotides matching TRBD2. There are 16 residues in the CDR3. V trimming: 5 bases; J trimming: 0 bases; junction bases outside the gene matches: 2. The germline CDR1 and CDR2 sequences are KGHDR and SFDVKD. The CDR3 is CATSVTSGSSYNEQFF. The DNA for the CDR3 is TGTGCCACCAGTGTCACTAGCGGGAGCTCCTACAATGAGCAGTTCTTC.

V usage is TRBV11-3 and J usage is TRBJ1-1, with D perhaps TRBD1 (5 bases). Germline V gives CDR1 SGHNT, CDR2 YENEEA. The CDR3 runs 15 residues. V lost 5 bases, J lost 2 bases, and 15 bases lay in between. CDR3 in amino acids: CASSPFRQGNTEAFF. CDR3 DNA sequence: TGTGCCAGCAGCCCCTTTAGGCAGGGCAACACTGAAGCTTTCTTT.

This chain uses TRBV10-1 with TRBJ2-1; 7 positions agree with TRBD2. There are 16 residues in the CDR3. J was trimmed by 0 bases and V by 1 base; bases with no gene match: 3. Germline values: CDR1 WNHNN, CDR2 SYGVQD (reference sequence). The CDR3 bases are TGCGCCAGCAGTGAGTTGGGGAGGGGCTCCTACAATGAGCAGTTCTTC. Protein product: CASSELGRGSYNEQFF.